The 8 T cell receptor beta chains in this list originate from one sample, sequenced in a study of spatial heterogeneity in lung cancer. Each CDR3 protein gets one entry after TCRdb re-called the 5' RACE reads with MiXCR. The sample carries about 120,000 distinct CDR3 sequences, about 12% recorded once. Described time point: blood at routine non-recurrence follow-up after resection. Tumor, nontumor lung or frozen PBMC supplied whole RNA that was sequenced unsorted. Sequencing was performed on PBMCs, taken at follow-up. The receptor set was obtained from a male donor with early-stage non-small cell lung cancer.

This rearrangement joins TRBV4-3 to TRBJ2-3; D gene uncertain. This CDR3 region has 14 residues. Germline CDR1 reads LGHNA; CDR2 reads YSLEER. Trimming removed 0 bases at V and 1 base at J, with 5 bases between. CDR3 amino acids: CASSQDHGTDTQYF. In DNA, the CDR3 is TGCGCCAGCAGCCAAGATCATGGCACAGATACGCAGTATTTT.

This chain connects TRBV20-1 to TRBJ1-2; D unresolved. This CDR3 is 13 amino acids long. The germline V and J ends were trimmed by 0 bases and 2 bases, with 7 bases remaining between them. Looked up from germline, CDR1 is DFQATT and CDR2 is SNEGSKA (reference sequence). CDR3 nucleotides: TGCAGTGCTAGAGATGGGCAGAACTATGGCTACACCTTC. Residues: CSARDGQNYGYTF.

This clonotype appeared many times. The CDR3 DNA sequence: TGCAGCGTCGCAGACAGGGCAGATGGCTACACCTTC. It specifies CSVADRADGYTF. V usage is TRBV29-1 and J usage is TRBJ1-2; TRBD1 agrees at 7 bases. Germline V gene sequence: CDR1 SQVTM, CDR2 ANQGSEA. This CDR3 has 12 residues. Trimming took 6 bases from V and 6 from J; bases not matched to a gene: 7. Full variable domain (outside the CDR3, taken from reference TRBV29-1 and TRBJ1-2): SAVISQKPSRDICQRGTSLTIQCQVDSQVTMMFWYRQQPGQSLTLIATANQGSEATYESGFVIDKFPISRPNLTFSTLTVSNMSPEDSSIYLCSVADRADGYTFGSGTRLTVV.

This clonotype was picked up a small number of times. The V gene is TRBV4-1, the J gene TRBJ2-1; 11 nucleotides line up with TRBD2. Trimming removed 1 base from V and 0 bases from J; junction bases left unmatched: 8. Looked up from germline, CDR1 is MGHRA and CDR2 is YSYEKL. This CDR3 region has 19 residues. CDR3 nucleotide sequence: TGCGCCAGCAGCCAAGGGGCTAGCGGGGGGCCGAGCTCCTACAATGAGCAGTTCTTC. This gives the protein CASSQGASGGPSSYNEQFF.

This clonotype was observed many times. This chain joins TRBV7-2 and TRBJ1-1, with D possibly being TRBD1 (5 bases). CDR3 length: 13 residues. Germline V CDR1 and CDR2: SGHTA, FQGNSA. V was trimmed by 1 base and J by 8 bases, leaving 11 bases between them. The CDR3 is CASSLGTAGEAFF. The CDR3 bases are TGTGCCAGCAGCTTAGGTACGGCAGGGGAAGCTTTCTTT.

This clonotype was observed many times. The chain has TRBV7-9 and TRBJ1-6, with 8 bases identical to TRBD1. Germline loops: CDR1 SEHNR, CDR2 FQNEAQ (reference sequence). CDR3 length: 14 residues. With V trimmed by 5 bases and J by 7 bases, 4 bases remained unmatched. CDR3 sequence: CASSAGGENSPLHF. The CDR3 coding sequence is TGTGCCAGCAGCGCAGGGGGCGAGAATTCACCCCTCCACTTT. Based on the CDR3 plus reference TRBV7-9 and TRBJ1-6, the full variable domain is DTGVSQNPRHKITKRGQNVTFRCDPISEHNRLYWYRQTLGQGPEFLTYFQNEAQLEKSRLLSDRFSAERPKGSFSTLEIQRTEQGDSAMYLCASSAGGENSPLHFGNGTRLTVT.

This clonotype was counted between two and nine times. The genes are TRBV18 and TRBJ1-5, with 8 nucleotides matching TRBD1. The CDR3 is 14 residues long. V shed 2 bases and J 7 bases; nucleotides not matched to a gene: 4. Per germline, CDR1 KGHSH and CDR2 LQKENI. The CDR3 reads CASSPGQGRQPQHF. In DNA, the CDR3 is TGTGCCAGCTCACCAGGACAGGGTAGACAGCCCCAGCATTTT. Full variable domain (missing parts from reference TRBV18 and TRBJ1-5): NAGVMQNPRHLVRRRGQEARLRCSPMKGHSHVYWYRQLPEEGLKFMVYLQKENIIDESGMPKERFSAEFPKEGPSILRIQQVVRGDSAAYFCASSPGQGRQPQHFGDGTRLSIL.

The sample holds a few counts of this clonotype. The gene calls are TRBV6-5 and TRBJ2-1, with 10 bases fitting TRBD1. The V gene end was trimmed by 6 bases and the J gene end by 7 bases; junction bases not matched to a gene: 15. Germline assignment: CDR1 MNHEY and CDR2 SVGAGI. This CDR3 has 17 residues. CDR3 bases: TGTGCCAGCAGCCACCGGCAGGGGACAGGGGTACGAAATGAGCAGTTCTTC. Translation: CASSHRQGTGVRNEQFF.